Sequencing of this T cell receptor (beta chain) was carried out in a study of CD8+ T cells in alopecia areata. The CDR3 runs to 12 residues. Germline CDR1 and CDR2: SQVTM and ANQGSEA. After removal of 4 bases from V and 4 bases from J, the junction contained 1 base not matched to a gene. The treatment was: oral pan-JAK inhibitor, 5-10 mg twice daily. This clone has just one count. The sample holds other DNA sequences that translate to the same CDR3. Extracted RNA was reverse transcribed, and the resulting cDNA served as sequencing template. TCRdb's table, derived via immunoSEQ multiplex PCR, lists solely in-frame clones and lacks some. The sample contains about 250,000 clones, 60% of which appear only once.

The V gene is TRBV29-1, the J gene TRBJ1-5, with TRBD1 matching over 7 bases. The source is a human donor with alopecia areata. This material consisted of CD4+ T cells sorted from blood, taken around week 54, from a patient treated with tofacitinib. The CDR3 region is CSVGQGNQPQHF. In DNA form, the CDR3 reads TGCAGCGTTGGACAGGGAAATCAGCCCCAGCATTTT. The full variable domain, completed using reference TRBV29-1 and TRBJ1-5, is SAVISQKPSRDICQRGTSLTIQCQVDSQVTMMFWYRQQPGQSLTLIATANQGSEATYESGFVIDKFPISRPNLTFSTLTVSNMSPEDSSIYLCSVGQGNQPQHFGDGTRLSIL.